These 11 T cell receptor beta chains were sequenced from one sample in a study of blood T cell repertoires in COVID-19. The data were produced by immunoSEQ multiplex PCR, yet TCRdb's version contains in-frame clones alone and is incomplete. The sample yields 350,000 or so clones, about 90% seen once. Material: PBMCs or T cells enriched from blood (not recorded which). The receptors were sampled from a woman aged 25 to 39 who had recovered from COVID-19.

The chain recombines TRBV7-2 with TRBJ1-2; D is uncertain. CDR1 SGHTA and CDR2 FQGNSA come from the germline V gene. The CDR3 contains 14 residues. V lost 1 base, J lost 3 bases, and 9 bases lay in between. The CDR3 here is CASSLGVGYYGYTF. CDR3 coding DNA: TGTGCCAGCAGCTTAGGTGTGGGCTACTATGGCTACACCTTC.

The DNA of the CDR3 is TGTGCCACCAGTGACCCTTGGGGACTAGCGGGGCAGCAGTATTTT. This gives the protein CATSDPWGLAGQQYF. The chain couples TRBV24-1 to TRBJ2-3, with TRBD2 matching over 13 bases. V shed 4 bases and J 11 bases; nucleotides not matched to a gene: 8. From germline, CDR1 is KGHDR and CDR2 SFDVKD. This CDR3 is built from 15 residues.

The chain is built from TRBV3-1 (or the pseudogene TRBV3-2) and TRBJ2-3, with 10 positions matching TRBD2. The CDR3 has 15 residues. Germline V lookup: CDR1 LGHDT, CDR2 YNNKEL (reference sequence). With V trimmed by 4 bases and J by 1 base, 2 bases remained unmatched. The CDR3 spells CASSLTSGGTDTQYF. The CDR3 DNA is TGTGCCAGCAGCCTAACTAGCGGGGGCACAGATACGCAGTATTTT.

The rearrangement uses TRBV6-2 or TRBV6-3 and TRBJ2-7; 8 bases agree with TRBD1. V gave up 3 bases and J gave up 6 bases; unmatched junction bases: 4. The CDR3 has 13 amino acids. From germline, CDR1 is MNHEY and CDR2 SVGEGT. The CDR3: CASSYHTGGEQYF. For the CDR3, the DNA is TGTGCCAGCAGTTATCACACAGGGGGCGAGCAGTACTTC.

This chain joins TRBV11-3 and TRBJ1-1; D may be TRBD1 (6 bases). Germline-derived CDR1 and CDR2 are SGHNT and YENEEA. V was cut by 7 bases and J by 4 bases, with 19 bases left in between. CDR3 length: 15 residues. The CDR3 DNA is TGTGCCAGCACCCCAAAGGAGGGGGGGGGCACTGAAGCTTTCTTT. Its protein product is CASTPKEGGGTEAFF.

The V call is TRBV10-3, the J call TRBJ1-2, with 9 bases fitting TRBD1. V lost 6 bases to trimming and J lost 6 bases; unmatched junction nucleotides: 5. CDR3 length: 13 amino acids. In germline, CDR1 is ENHRY, CDR2 SYGVKD. The CDR3 sequence is CAISTGGGNGYTF. The DNA for the CDR3 is TGTGCCATCAGCACAGGGGGCGGCAATGGCTACACCTTC.

The chain uses TRBV7-9 and TRBJ1-1; possible D gene TRBD1, 5 bases. CDR1 is SEHNR and CDR2 is FQNEAQ in the germline V gene (reference sequence). CDR3 size: 13 residues. Trimming cost V 2 bases and J 3 bases, with 7 bases left between them. DNA for the CDR3: TGTGCCAGCAGCTTAAGCAGGGACACTGAAGCTTTCTTT. Protein: CASSLSRDTEAFF.

As for this clone: The same CDR3 arises from other DNA sequences in this sample as well. CDR3 amino acids: CASSQESGTGELFF. The CDR3 nucleotides read TGTGCCAGCAGCCAAGAGTCGGGAACCGGGGAGCTGTTTTTT. The V call is TRBV3-1 (or the pseudogene TRBV3-2), the J call TRBJ2-2, with D possibly being TRBD2 (5 bases). Per the germline V gene, CDR1 is LGHDT and CDR2 is YNNKEL (reference sequence). Trimming removed 0 bases from V and 5 bases from J, with 7 bases in between. The CDR3 is made up of 14 amino acids.

This clone is a singleton in its sample. V is TRBV10-3 and J is TRBJ1-2, with D perhaps matching TRBD1 (5 bases). Germline values: CDR1 ENHRY, CDR2 SYGVKD. The V end was cut by 11 bases, the J end by 1 base, with 14 bases between. The CDR3 sequence is 13 residues long. CDR3 nucleotides: TGTGCCGCCGGCCCCGGGGGTAACTATGGCTACACCTTC. Encoded protein: CAAGPGGNYGYTF.

The chain recombines TRBV10-1 with TRBJ1-1; no reliable D call. V dropped 3 bases and J dropped 11 bases, with 13 bases sitting between them. The CDR3 loop spans 12 amino acids. Germline lookup yields CDR1 WNHNN and CDR2 SYGVQD (reference sequence). CDR3 protein: CASSESGRVAFF. CDR3 coding DNA: TGCGCCAGCAGTGAAAGCGGACGGGTGGCTTTCTTT.

The V and J genes are TRBV6-5 and TRBJ2-2; unclear D gene. Trimming took 9 bases from V and 3 from J, leaving 11 bases between them. The CDR3 consists of 13 residues. The germline gives CDR1 MNHEY, CDR2 SVGAGI. The chain's CDR3 is CASSGHYTGELFF. CDR3 in DNA: TGTGCCAGTTCAGGTCATTACACCGGGGAGCTGTTTTTT.